Following are 8 T cell receptor beta chains from one sample sequenced in a study of cytomegalovirus exposure and HLA in healthy donors. The PCR made use of 60 Vbeta and 13 Jbeta primers. Clones were read by immunoSEQ multiplex PCR, and TCRdb kept only the in-frame ones, dropping some. The table has 150,000 or so clones, about three quarters seen once. What was sequenced was PBMCs. The source is a man in his forties in good health and CMV-seropositive.

The chain combines TRBV5-1 with TRBJ2-1; 10 nucleotides align to TRBD2. Germline values: CDR1 SGHRS, CDR2 YFSETQ. V lost 4 bases and J lost 10; bases outside the gene matches: 11. The CDR3 has 15 residues. The CDR3 protein is CASSPPGLAILEQFF. In DNA form, the CDR3 reads TGCGCCAGCAGCCCGCCGGGACTAGCGATTCTGGAGCAGTTCTTC.

The gene calls are TRBV5-4 and TRBJ2-3, with TRBD2 matching 9 bases. The germline CDR1 and CDR2 sequences are SGHNT and YYREEE (reference sequence). This CDR3 comprises 17 residues. With 4 bases clipped from V and 2 bases from J, the junction kept 11 bases outside the gene matches. Here the CDR3 DNA reads TGTGCCAGCAGCCACGCCGGACTAGCGCCAAACACAGATACGCAGTATTTT. Translation: CASSHAGLAPNTDTQYF.

The sample holds a few counts of this clone. V is TRBV29-1 and J is TRBJ2-7, with 9 bases identical to TRBD1. Per germline, CDR1 SQVTM and CDR2 ANQGSEA. Trimming at V came to 4 bases and at J to 3 bases, leaving 4 bases not matched to a gene. CDR3 length: 13 residues. CDR3 sequence reads: CSVGDRALYEQYF. CDR3 bases: TGCAGCGTTGGGGACAGGGCCCTCTACGAGCAGTACTTC.

This chain links TRBV5-1 with TRBJ2-1; 9 bases line up with TRBD1. The germline V gene encodes CDR1 SGHRS and CDR2 YFSETQ. This CDR3 is 15 amino acids long. The V segment lost 0 bases and the J segment 5 bases; nucleotides outside the gene matches: 3. The CDR3 DNA sequence: TGCGCCAGCAGCTTGGGACAGGGGGACCACAATGAGCAGTTCTTC. Its protein product is CASSLGQGDHNEQFF.

The V and J genes are TRBV7-6 and TRBJ2-1, with 13 bases identical to TRBD2. Germline V CDR1 and CDR2: SGHVS, FNYEAQ. The CDR3 has 17 residues. J gave up 7 bases and V 5 bases, and 11 bases lay outside the gene matches. CDR3 sequence: CASSVTSGRAPLNEQFF. The CDR3 region has the DNA TGTGCCAGCAGCGTCACTAGCGGGAGGGCCCCTTTGAATGAGCAGTTCTTC.

This chain uses TRBV7-3 with TRBJ2-1, with TRBD2 matching over 8 bases. The V segment lost 5 bases and the J segment 6 bases; nucleotides outside the gene matches: 6. Per germline, CDR1 SGHTA and CDR2 FQGTGA. The CDR3 extends over 14 amino acids. CDR3 residues: CASSRTSLINEQFF. CDR3 sequence (DNA): TGTGCCAGCAGCCGGACTAGCTTGATCAATGAGCAGTTCTTC.

The rearrangement links TRBV5-1 to TRBJ2-7; D is uncertain. The CDR3 runs 12 residues. Per the germline V gene, CDR1 is SGHRS and CDR2 is YFSETQ. Trimming stripped 0 bases from V and 2 bases from J, with 3 bases between. The CDR3 DNA sequence: TGCGCCAGCAGCTTGGTAGCCTACGAGCAGTACTTC. Its protein is CASSLVAYEQYF.

CDR3 DNA: TGTGCCTGGAGTGGGGACAGGGCTGTTTTAGGTGAAAAACTGTTTTTT. It translates to CAWSGDRAVLGEKLFF. This chain uses TRBV30 with TRBJ1-4; 9 bases fit TRBD1. Germline assignment: CDR1 GTSNPN and CDR2 SVGIG (reference sequence). The CDR3 spans 16 residues. J was trimmed by 7 bases and V by 1 base; bases with no gene match: 10. Full variable domain (outside the CDR3, taken from reference TRBV30 and TRBJ1-4): SQTIHQWPATLVQPVGSPLSLECTVEGTSNPNLYWYRQAAGRGLQLLFYSVGIGQISSEVPQNLSASRPQDRQFILSSKKLLLSDSGFYLCAWSGDRAVLGEKLFFGSGTQLSVL.